The next 20 T cell receptor beta chains were all read from a single sample in a study of shared clonotypes between healthy human individuals. Repertoires were generated with immunoSEQ multiplex PCR, while TCRdb's copy carries only in-frame clones and drops some. The table lists about 490,000 clones, 76% of them singletons. Sequencing was carried out using PBMCs. The source of these receptors is a woman between 40 and 55 years old in good health. Some clones in this sample may be carry-over from other donors' samples.

Comments on this clone: With only one base between it and a far larger clone, this is likely a read error. V and J are TRBV15 and TRBJ2-3; TRBD2 is a possible D gene (5 bases). Trimming left V 3 bases short and J 0 bases short, with 13 bases between. Germline assignment: CDR1 LNHNV and CDR2 YYDKDF (reference sequence). The CDR3 runs 16 residues. The CDR3 DNA sequence: TGTGCCACCAGCAGGGGCACAGAGGGCAGCACAGATACGCAGTATTTT. Amino acid sequence: CATSRGTEGSTDTQYF.

A word on this clone: The identical CDR3 is also encoded by other nucleotide sequences in the sample. The rearrangement uses TRBV10-3 and TRBJ2-7, with a weak D call TRBD1 (5 bases). The germline V gene has CDR1 ENHRY and CDR2 SYGVKD. V shed 4 bases and J shed 1 base, with 8 bases lying between them. This CDR3 comprises 13 residues. In DNA, the CDR3 is TGTGCCATCAGTGGCCAGGGTTCCTACGAGCAGTACTTC. Translating gives CAISGQGSYEQYF.

CDR3 nucleotide sequence: TGTGCCAGTACCCCTTCCCGGGACAGGGCCACTGAAGCTTTCTTT. Protein: CASTPSRDRATEAFF. The chain has TRBV19 and TRBJ1-1; TRBD1 aligns across 9 bases. The germline gives CDR1 LNHDA, CDR2 SQIVND (reference sequence). J gave up 4 bases and V 7 bases, and 10 bases lay outside the gene matches. The CDR3 sequence is 15 residues long.

This clone came up once. This sequence joins TRBV11-2 and TRBJ2-7; 7 bases agree with TRBD2. The CDR3 is made up of 19 amino acids. Looked up from germline, CDR1 is SGHAT and CDR2 is FQNNGV. The ends lost 4 bases at V and 0 bases at J; junction bases unmatched: 18. The CDR3 reads CASSYKTGILAGVSYEQYF. The CDR3 coding sequence is TGTGCCAGCAGCTATAAGACGGGGATATTGGCGGGAGTCTCCTACGAGCAGTACTTC.

The rearrangement uses TRBV4-1 and TRBJ1-1; possibly TRBD1 for D (6 bases). The V end lost 2 bases, the J end lost 6 bases, and 16 bases lay between the germline ends. Germline lookup yields CDR1 MGHRA and CDR2 YSYEKL. The length of the CDR3 is 15 residues. CDR3 in amino acids: CASSQSLRGGAEAFF. The CDR3 coding sequence is TGCGCCAGCAGCCAAAGCCTTAGGGGGGGGGCTGAAGCTTTCTTT.

The genes are TRBV19 and TRBJ1-5, with 7 bases fitting TRBD1. CDR1 and CDR2 (germline): LNHDA, SQIVND (reference sequence). Trimming at V came to 1 base and at J to 6 bases, leaving 12 bases not matched to a gene. This CDR3 spans 17 amino acids. The CDR3 loop reads CASSIVGGRGRGQPQHF. CDR3 DNA sequence: TGTGCCAGTAGTATAGTGGGGGGTAGGGGGCGAGGTCAGCCCCAGCATTTT.

The genes are TRBV4-2 and TRBJ1-2; 8 nucleotides align to TRBD1. The ends lost 0 bases at V and 4 bases at J; junction bases unmatched: 10. Germline V lookup: CDR1 LGHNA, CDR2 YNFKEQ. The CDR3 is made up of 17 amino acids. The CDR3 nucleotides read TGTGCCAGCAGCCAAGATGGGGCAGGGGGCGCCGGCTATGGCTACACCTTC. It specifies CASSQDGAGGAGYGYTF.

The chain carries TRBV6-5 and TRBJ2-7, with 11 bases matching TRBD1. The CDR3 has 14 residues. Germline V gene data show CDR1 as MNHEY and CDR2 as SVGAGI. The trim removed 2 bases at V and 3 bases at J, leaving 0 bases unmatched. CDR3 coding DNA: TGTGCCAGCAGTTACGGGACAGGGGGCTACGAGCAGTACTTC. It yields the protein CASSYGTGGYEQYF.

This rearrangement joins TRBV27 to TRBJ2-3; D is unclear. The ends were cut back, 8 bases at V and 4 bases at J, with 13 bases in the middle. In germline, CDR1 is MNHEY, CDR2 SMNVEV (reference sequence). The CDR3 sequence is 13 residues long. CDR3 DNA sequence: TGTGCCAGCTTTGCCCAAGATTCAGATACGCAGTATTTT. This sequence encodes CASFAQDSDTQYF.

V and J are TRBV30 and TRBJ1-3, with D unclear. Looked up from germline, CDR1 is GTSNPN and CDR2 is SVGIG (reference sequence). Deletions cut 4 bases from V and 0 bases from J, with 10 bases between. This CDR3 spans 14 amino acids. The CDR3 loop is CAWNGGNSGNTIYF. The DNA for the CDR3 is TGTGCCTGGAATGGCGGGAACTCTGGAAACACCATATATTTT.

The V gene is TRBV2, the J gene TRBJ2-7; 8 bases map to TRBD1. V lost 2 bases and J lost 6; bases outside the gene matches: 12. CDR1 and CDR2 (germline): SNHLY, FYNNEI. The CDR3 loop spans 16 amino acids. The CDR3 spells CASSEIWGTGGREQYF. The CDR3 DNA sequence: TGTGCCAGCAGTGAAATTTGGGGGACAGGCGGGCGCGAGCAGTACTTC.

This chain links TRBV30 with TRBJ2-5; D perhaps matches TRBD1 (6 bases). V lost 4 bases to trimming and J lost 5 bases, with 20 bases between them. This CDR3 contains 15 residues. Germline V lookup: CDR1 GTSNPN, CDR2 SVGIG (reference sequence). For the CDR3, the DNA is TGTGCCTGGAACTACGGGACACCGATTAGCGAGACCCAGTACTTC. Protein: CAWNYGTPISETQYF. The whole variable domain, remainder taken from reference TRBV30 and TRBJ2-5, is SQTIHQWPATLVQPVGSPLSLECTVEGTSNPNLYWYRQAAGRGLQLLFYSVGIGQISSEVPQNLSASRPQDRQFILSSKKLLLSDSGFYLCAWNYGTPISETQYFGPGTRLLVL.

The chain links TRBV5-1 to TRBJ1-1, with D possibly being TRBD1 (6 bases). CDR1 SGHRS and CDR2 YFSETQ come from the germline V gene. Trimming took 4 bases from V and 4 from J, leaving 23 bases between them. The CDR3 consists of 17 residues. The CDR3 DNA reads TGCGCCAGCAGCCCGCACATCAACAGACAGGTGCCCACTGAAGCTTTCTTT. It specifies CASSPHINRQVPTEAFF.

The chain joins TRBV28 to TRBJ1-2; 11 bases map to TRBD1. The CDR3 is 15 residues long. Germline CDR1 reads MDHEN; CDR2 reads SYDVKM. V gave up 4 bases and J gave up 3 bases; unmatched junction bases: 4. The CDR3 bases are TGTGCCAGCAGTTATCCGGGACAGGGGGACTATGGCTACACCTTC. Translated, it gives CASSYPGQGDYGYTF.

V usage is TRBV6-6 and J usage is TRBJ1-1; the D is unclear. With 5 bases removed from V and 1 base from J, the gap between germline ends came to 11 bases. CDR3 length: 14 amino acids. CDR1 is MNHNY, CDR2 SVGAGI, per germline (reference sequence). CDR3 coding DNA: TGTGCCAGCAGTCCTGACTGGCAGAACACTGAAGCTTTCTTT. Its translation is CASSPDWQNTEAFF.

The chain recombines TRBV27 with TRBJ1-4; TRBD1 matches at 7 bases. The CDR3 length is 15 residues. CDR1 and CDR2 (germline): MNHEY, SMNVEV (reference sequence). With 4 bases clipped from V and 4 bases from J, the junction kept 6 bases outside the gene matches. The CDR3 DNA is TGTGCCAGCAGTTCTCTGACAGGGTATAATGAAAAACTGTTTTTT. It yields the protein CASSSLTGYNEKLFF.

Comments on this clone: This same CDR3 is encoded by further DNA sequences in the sample. J is TRBJ1-2 and V is TRBV5-5, with D maybe TRBD1 (6 bases). This CDR3 spans 13 amino acids. Trimming took off 0 bases at V and 4 bases at J, with 7 bases between the two ends. Germline V gives CDR1 SGHKS, CDR2 YYEKEE (reference sequence). The CDR3 DNA is TGTGCCAGCAGCTTGGGGGGGGCCTATGGCTACACCTTC. Translated: CASSLGGAYGYTF.

The CDR3 reads CASSSLGGGGQPQHF. CDR3 nucleotides: TGTGCCAGCAGCTCGCTCGGAGGGGGCGGTCAGCCCCAGCATTTT. The chain combines TRBV7-8 with TRBJ1-5; 7 nucleotides align to TRBD1. CDR1 is SGHVS and CDR2 is FQNEAQ in the germline V gene. The CDR3 is 15 amino acids. J was trimmed by 6 bases and V by 4 bases; bases with no gene match: 9.

The chain combines TRBV5-1 with TRBJ2-1; TRBD2 is a possible D gene (5 bases). The CDR3 has 12 amino acids. Between the trimmed V and J ends, which lost 4 bases and 4 bases, there was a span of 6 bases. In germline, CDR1 is SGHRS, CDR2 YFSETQ. CDR3 region: CASSGSYNEQFF. In DNA, the CDR3 is TGCGCCAGCAGCGGGAGTTACAATGAGCAGTTCTTC.

The chain joins TRBV4-2 to TRBJ2-7; D may be TRBD2 (6 bases). Trimming pared 0 bases from V and 0 bases from J, leaving 12 bases between. The V gene's germline CDR1 is LGHNA and CDR2 YNFKEQ. The CDR3 is 16 residues long. CDR3 nucleotide sequence: TGTGCCAGCAGCCAAGATTTTGGGACTTCCTCCTACGAGCAGTACTTC. Translating it yields CASSQDFGTSSYEQYF.